This T cell receptor beta chain stems from a study of blood T cells in healthy people across ages. Across the whole study: About one barcoded beta molecule per two T cells was captured by template switching. Findings and caveats of the study: Higher diversity, along with more naive CD4+ cells, distinguished long-lived donors from aged donors. The unknown donor CMV status may have confounded expanded clonotype changes.

The length of the CDR3 is 14 residues. Per germline, CDR1 MNHEY and CDR2 SVGAGI. The V and J ends lost 0 bases and 0 bases respectively, with 5 bases between them. Only a few counts were recorded for this clonotype. What it recognizes is unknown. Primers used in a second PCR of about 7 to 12 cycles were a sample-barcoded 5' primer and a J-beta primer mix. TCRdb called the 5' RACE reads again in MiXCR, with one record for every CDR3 protein. The sample consists of nearly 1 million distinct CDR3 sequences, 51% of them appearing once. Donors each provided 8 to 10 milliliters of peripheral blood. This chain links TRBV6-5 with TRBJ1-1; D gene uncertain. Material: blood. This sequence originates from a woman aged 60-75 years in good health. This CDR3 reads CASSYSGVNTEAFF. In DNA, the CDR3 is TGTGCCAGCAGTTACTCAGGAGTGAACACTGAAGCTTTCTTT.